These T cell receptor beta chains were read from a single sample in a study of metastatic and nonmetastatic thyroid tumors. TCRdb reprocessed the PCR reads using MiXCR. Counted here are roughly 45,000 clones, 3.2% occurring once; the ten biggest clones make up 8% to 10%. Sequencing was done on a sample of blood. These TCRs come from a female donor with papillary thyroid cancer or a benign thyroid nodule (not recorded which). Some clones in this sample may be carry-over from other donors' samples. Each CDR3 is given with its conserved first and last residue.

j_call: TRBJ1-3; v_call: TRBV6-1; cdr3_aa: CASLTGFSGNTIYF
j_call: TRBJ2-7; v_call: TRBV4-1; cdr3_aa: CASSLSVSSYEQYF
j_call: TRBJ1-3; v_call: TRBV7-8; cdr3_aa: CARSIRFGSGGTIYF
j_call: TRBJ2-7; v_call: TRBV6-1; cdr3_aa: CASSEPGQGADEQYF
j_call: TRBJ2-1; v_call: TRBV7-6; cdr3_aa: CASSLASPGGTRGGPYNEQFF
j_call: TRBJ2-7; v_call: TRBV6-1; cdr3_aa: CASRELTESYEQYF
j_call: TRBJ2-3; v_call: TRBV5-6; cdr3_aa: CASSSGAGYTDTQYF
j_call: TRBJ2-3; v_call: TRBV12-3/TRBV12-4; cdr3_aa: CASSLSTDTQYF
j_call: TRBJ2-7; v_call: TRBV20-1; cdr3_aa: CSASPLAYSYEQYF
j_call: TRBJ2-1; v_call: TRBV7-9; cdr3_aa: CASSPRRGGSSYNEQFF
j_call: TRBJ1-5; v_call: TRBV11-2; cdr3_aa: CASSLDLSGWWPQHF